These T cell receptor beta chains were read from a single sample in a study of a mutant IDH1 vaccine in newly diagnosed glioma. Their antigen targets remain unknown. Some clones are missing from TCRdb's copy, which holds only in-frame ones; the method was immunoSEQ multiplex PCR. The sample has 40,000 or so clones, 80% to 90% seen once. The source material was PBMCs, sampled from a glioma patient whose treatment included an IDH1 peptide vaccine. All receptors derive from a middle-aged man with glioma. The CDR3 runs from the conserved cysteine through the conserved F or W. A D gene is named only where the DNA matches it firmly. Size tells how often a clone was seen (once, few, many) or the class of an expanded clone, and some rows leave it out.

j_call d_call v_call clone_size cdr3_aa cdr3_nt
TRBJ1-1 . TRBV28 once CASSQQWAEAFF TGTGCCAGCAGCCAGCAATGGGCTGAAGCTTTCTTT
TRBJ1-5 TRBD1 TRBV5-8 . CASSLYRGRYSNQPQHF TGTGCCAGCAGCTTGTACAGGGGGAGATATAGCAATCAGCCCCAGCATTTT
TRBJ2-7 . TRBV4-2 . CASSRMGASEAYEQYF TGTGCCAGCAGCCGGATGGGGGCTAGCGAGGCCTACGAGCAGTACTTC
TRBJ1-1 TRBD1 TRBV4-1 . CASSQGGVRGSTEAFF TGCGCCAGCAGCCAAGGGGGGGTCAGGGGGAGCACTGAAGCTTTCTTT
TRBJ2-1 . TRBV14 . CASSPGAGPMDEQFF TGTGCCAGCAGCCCGGGGGCCGGCCCGATGGATGAGCAGTTCTTC
TRBJ1-3 TRBD1 TRBV5-6 . CASSLAGQPRNTIYF TGTGCCAGCAGCTTGGCGGGACAGCCCCGAAACACCATATATTTT
TRBJ2-7 TRBD2 TRBV4-3 . CASSQGTSSNYEQYF TGCGCCAGCAGCCAAGGGACTAGCTCAAACTACGAGCAGTACTTC
TRBJ2-5 . TRBV6-1 . CASSRDFQETQYF TGTGCCAGCAGCCGGGACTTCCAAGAGACCCAGTACTTC
TRBJ1-5 . TRBV19 . CASGGFAQPQHF TGTGCCAGTGGGGGATTTGCTCAGCCCCAGCATTTT
TRBJ1-2 . TRBV6-5 . CASSHQGGYTF TGTGCCAGCAGTCACCAGGGGGGCTACACCTTC
TRBJ2-6 . TRBV19 . CASTDGGAGANVLTF TGTGCCAGTACCGATGGAGGGGCTGGGGCCAACGTCCTGACTTTC
TRBJ2-2 . TRBV6-6 . CASTPGWAGELFF TGTGCCAGCACTCCCGGGTGGGCCGGGGAGCTGTTTTTT
TRBJ2-3 . TRBV10-3 . CAISESYLDTQYF TGTGCCATCAGTGAGTCGTACCTAGATACGCAGTATTTT
TRBJ2-1 TRBD2 TRBV5-4 once CASSPAGRLAGSNEQFF TGTGCCAGCAGCCCAGCAGGGCGGCTAGCGGGAAGTAATGAGCAGTTCTTC
TRBJ2-2 . TRBV18 . CASSPPSGELNTGELFF TGTGCCAGCTCACCACCCTCGGGAGAACTTAACACCGGGGAGCTGTTTTTT
TRBJ1-4 . TRBV10-3 . CAISETNEKLFF TGTGCCATCAGTGAAACTAATGAAAAACTGTTTTTT
TRBJ2-3 . TRBV7-2 . CASSPRAEGPRTDTQYF TGTGCCAGCAGCCCCAGAGCGGAGGGCCCGCGCACAGATACGCAGTATTTT
TRBJ2-3 TRBD2 TRBV5-1 . CASSWTSGSVRDTDTQYF TGCGCCAGCAGCTGGACTAGCGGGAGTGTAAGGGACACAGATACGCAGTATTTT
TRBJ2-4 . TRBV9 . CASSSTPESYAKNIQYF TGTGCCAGCAGCTCCACCCCTGAGAGCTACGCCAAAAACATTCAGTACTTC
TRBJ1-2 . TRBV5-1 few CASSMTGGGGYTF TGCGCCAGCAGCATGACGGGGGGAGGAGGCTACACCTTC
TRBJ2-1 . TRBV13 . CASSSQGYEQFF TGTGCCAGCAGCTCCCAGGGGTATGAGCAGTTCTTC
TRBJ2-7 . TRBV4-1 . CASSQVEGVSYEQYF TGCGCCAGCAGCCAAGTTGAGGGAGTATCCTACGAGCAGTACTTC
TRBJ2-5 TRBD1 TRBV27 . CASWSTGEETQYF TGTGCCAGTTGGTCGACAGGGGAAGAGACCCAGTACTTC
TRBJ2-1 TRBD2 TRBV6-5 . CASSPRTSGRNEQFF TGTGCCAGCAGTCCCCGGACTAGCGGTAGGAATGAGCAGTTCTTC
TRBJ2-5 TRBD1 TRBV15 . CATSRADRVAETQYF TGTGCCACCAGCAGAGCGGACAGGGTCGCGGAGACCCAGTACTTC
TRBJ2-7 . TRBV4-1 . CASSQIPVGRPYEQYF TGCGCCAGCAGCCAGATCCCCGTGGGACGGCCGTACGAGCAGTACTTC
TRBJ1-3 TRBD1 TRBV7-9 . CASSLDGGGPGNTIYF TGTGCCAGCAGCTTAGATGGAGGGGGCCCTGGAAACACCATATATTTT
TRBJ2-5 . TRBV6-1 . CASSEAGTRQETQYF TGTGCCAGCAGTGAAGCTGGGACCCGTCAGGAGACCCAGTACTTC
TRBJ2-7 . TRBV7-2 . CASSSRVVLYEQYF TGTGCCAGCAGCTCCCGTGTCGTCCTCTACGAGCAGTACTTC
TRBJ1-5 . TRBV5-6 . CASSFGLNQPQHF TGTGCCAGCAGCTTTGGATTGAATCAGCCCCAGCATTTT
TRBJ2-5 . TRBV6-4 . CASSDSPGDF TGTGCCAGCAGTGACTCCCCAGGGGACTTC
TRBJ2-1 TRBD2 TRBV4-2 . CASSQVASGSSQFF TGTGCCAGCAGCCAAGTTGCTAGCGGGAGCTCGCAGTTCTTC
TRBJ2-5 . TRBV4-3 . CASSPREGGTTIGETQYF TGCGCCAGCAGCCCCCGAGAGGGAGGGACAACCATCGGAGAGACCCAGTACTTC
TRBJ1-2 TRBD1 TRBV6-1 . CASSAWDREVLGYTF TGTGCCAGCAGTGCCTGGGACAGGGAGGTTTTGGGCTACACCTTC
TRBJ2-1 . TRBV5-4 . CASSLALGGGGELEQFF TGTGCCAGCAGCCTCGCTTTGGGCGGAGGAGGGGAACTTGAGCAGTTCTTC
TRBJ2-4 . TRBV9 . CASSVSTSSDIQYF TGTGCCAGCAGCGTTTCGACTAGTTCAGACATTCAGTACTTC
TRBJ2-1 TRBD2 TRBV4-2 few CASSQDPSGSNGEQFF TGTGCCAGCAGCCAAGATCCCAGCGGGAGTAACGGTGAGCAGTTCTTC
TRBJ1-5 . TRBV29-1 few CSVAPGVGLSQHF TGCAGCGTTGCGCCGGGGGTTGGACTTTCCCAGCATTTT
TRBJ2-3 TRBD2 TRBV7-9 . CASSLVQREGTDTQYF TGTGCCAGCAGCTTAGTCCAGCGGGAGGGTACAGATACGCAGTATTTT
TRBJ2-7 . TRBV6-5 . CASRKAGSSYEQYF TGTGCCAGCAGAAAAGCCGGGAGCTCCTACGAGCAGTACTTC